These 7 T cell receptor beta chains were sequenced from one sample in a study of cytomegalovirus exposure and HLA in healthy donors. PCR was performed using 60 Vbeta and 13 Jbeta primers. Assay used: immunoSEQ multiplex PCR; TCRdb lists only in-frame clones, some missing. Recorded for this sample: about 130,000 clones. Sequencing was carried out using PBMCs. The receptors originated from a man aged 25 to 40 in good health and CMV-seronegative.

This chain links TRBV6-5 with TRBJ1-2, with 7 bases identical to TRBD1. Germline V gene data show CDR1 as MNHEY and CDR2 as SVGAGI. This CDR3 has 13 amino acids. V lost 0 bases, J lost 8 bases, and 3 bases stayed unmatched. In DNA form, the CDR3 reads TGTGCCAGCAGTTACTCAACAGGGGAAGGCTACACCTTC. Translation: CASSYSTGEGYTF.

The chain uses TRBV27 and TRBJ2-6; D gene ambiguous. With 5 bases removed from V and 1 base from J, the gap between germline ends came to 9 bases. This CDR3 comprises 15 residues. The germline CDR1 and CDR2 sequences are MNHEY and SMNVEV (reference sequence). The CDR3 DNA reads TGTGCCAGCAGTCCCGACACATCTGGGGCCAACGTCCTGACTTTC. It encodes CASSPDTSGANVLTF.

The genes are TRBV10-2 and TRBJ2-1, with unresolved D. V was trimmed by 0 bases and J by 15 bases, leaving 12 bases between them. The CDR3 has 12 residues. The germline gives CDR1 WSHSY, CDR2 SAAADI. As DNA, the CDR3 is TGCGCCAGCAGTGAGTCACCTCCTGGGCGGTTCTTC. This gives the protein CASSESPPGRFF.

This rearrangement joins TRBV20-1 to TRBJ2-7, with D perhaps TRBD2 (6 bases). CDR3 size: 11 residues. V was pared by 1 base and J by 11 bases, with 12 bases between. Germline V gives CDR1 DFQATT, CDR2 SNEGSKA (reference sequence). The CDR3 spells CSARGGTAKYF. The CDR3 coding sequence is TGCAGTGCTAGAGGCGGGACTGCCAAGTACTTC.

V usage is TRBV7-3 and J usage is TRBJ2-1; TRBD2 is a possible D gene (6 bases). From germline, CDR1 is SGHTA and CDR2 FQGTGA. The CDR3 has 14 residues. V was shortened by 6 bases and J by 6 bases, with 15 bases between the two germline ends. CDR3 sequence: CASRSGWSSNEQFF. In DNA, the CDR3 is TGTGCCAGCAGAAGCGGGTGGTCGTCCAATGAGCAGTTCTTC.

The chain employs TRBV29-1 and TRBJ1-1; 7 nucleotides align to TRBD1. The V and J ends lost 3 bases and 6 bases, in that order; junction bases with no gene match: 10. This CDR3 is built from 14 residues. CDR1 is SQVTM, CDR2 ANQGSEA, per germline. The CDR3 is CSVDDRAYNPEAFF. Written as DNA, the CDR3 is TGCAGCGTTGATGACAGGGCCTATAACCCTGAAGCTTTCTTT.

This rearrangement joins TRBV27 to TRBJ2-5; the D gene is possibly TRBD2 (5 bases). The CDR3 spans 13 residues. Deletions cut 3 bases from V and 2 bases from J, with 7 bases between. Germline V gene lookup returns CDR1 MNHEY and CDR2 SMNVEV (reference sequence). The CDR3 DNA reads TGTGCCAGCAGTTTCGGACTTCAAGAGACCCAGTACTTC. Protein product: CASSFGLQETQYF.